This T cell receptor (beta chain) came from a study of T cells in Graves' hyperthyroidism and ophthalmopathy. Notes on the study in general: The majority of expanded thyroid clonotypes above 0.001 also appeared in blood.

Regions amplified from RNA transcripts were the TCR beta CDR3 regions. RT-PCR in the first round (using the HTBI primer set) targeted the TCR CDR3. TCRdb passed the multiplex PCR reads through MiXCR, listing each CDR3 protein once. The sample has 610,000 or so distinct CDR3 sequences, 46% seen once. The CDR3 runs 16 residues. Germline CDR1 DFQATT, CDR2 SNEGSKA (reference sequence). Unmatched junction bases numbered 2, after V lost 1 base and J lost 1 base. Calling Graves' hyperthyroidism stable meant ophthalmopathy did not progress within 18 months. Based on clinical symptoms, serum thyroxine and TRAb, thyroid ultrasound and orbital computed tomography, diagnoses were reached. As regards this clonotype: Antigen unknown.

The origin of this receptor is a woman between 18 and 30 years old with Graves' hyperthyroidism. The V and J genes are TRBV20-1 and TRBJ1-5; 12 positions agree with TRBD1. The material sequenced was peripheral blood or thyroid tissue (not recorded which). The CDR3 loop reads CSARGGQGASNQPQHF. As DNA, the CDR3 is TGCAGTGCTAGAGGGGGACAGGGGGCGAGCAATCAGCCCCAGCATTTT.